The 18 T cell receptor beta chains in this list originate from one sample, sequenced in a study of shared clonotypes between healthy human individuals. TCRdb's table, derived via immunoSEQ multiplex PCR, lists solely in-frame clones and lacks some. The table has about 2.4 million clones, approximately 93% seen once; the top ten hold around 0.4%. Sequencing used naive CD4+ T cells from PBMCs. The subset here: CD45RA+ positively selected. All receptors come from a man in his late teens or twenties in good health. Some clones in this sample may be carry-over from other donors' samples.

CDR3 nucleotides: TGTGCCAGCAGTCGCATCGGGAGCACAGATACGCAGTATTTT. This translates into CASSRIGSTDTQYF. This chain joins TRBV9 and TRBJ2-3; D is unclear. CDR1 SGDLS and CDR2 YYNGEE come from the germline V gene. This CDR3 spans 14 amino acids. Trimming cost V 5 bases and J 0 bases, with 10 bases left between them.

The genes are TRBV5-4 and TRBJ1-1; 7 positions agree with TRBD1. CDR1 and CDR2 (germline): SGHNT, YYREEE (reference sequence). With 6 bases clipped from V and 4 bases from J, the junction kept 18 bases outside the gene matches. CDR3 length: 17 residues. The CDR3 DNA reads TGTGCCAGCACTCGTGGAGGGGGCGGGGGTATCATCACTGAAGCTTTCTTT. It specifies CASTRGGGGGIITEAFF.

J is TRBJ2-1 and V is TRBV7-3, with 9 nucleotides matching TRBD2. After removal of 5 bases from V and 3 bases from J, the junction contained 11 bases not matched to a gene. The CDR3 length is 17 residues. The germline V gene has CDR1 SGHTA and CDR2 FQGTGA. CDR3 residues: CASSPRGAGGYYNEQFF. CDR3 sequence (DNA): TGTGCCAGCAGCCCCCGAGGCGCGGGAGGGTACTACAATGAGCAGTTCTTC.

The chain links TRBV28 to TRBJ1-3; TRBD1 might be the D (6 bases). This CDR3 comprises 16 residues. CDR1 is MDHEN and CDR2 is SYDVKM in the germline V gene. Between the trimmed V and J ends, which lost 6 bases and 5 bases, there was a span of 20 bases. The chain's CDR3 is CASSSTLDRSRNTIYF. Here the CDR3 DNA reads TGTGCCAGCAGCTCAACACTCGACAGGTCCAGAAACACCATATATTTT. The whole variable domain, remainder taken from reference TRBV28 and TRBJ1-3, is DVKVTQSSRYLVKRTGEKVFLECVQDMDHENMFWYRQDPGLGLRLIYFSYDVKMKEKGDIPEGYSVSREKKERFSLILESASTNQTSMYLCASSSTLDRSRNTIYFGEGSWLTVV.

J is TRBJ2-1 and V is TRBV5-4, with 7 bases fitting TRBD2. The junction had 3 bases not matched to a gene; V was cut back by 0 bases and J by 3 bases. Germline V gene sequence: CDR1 SGHNT, CDR2 YYREEE (reference sequence). CDR3 size: 15 residues. As DNA, the CDR3 is TGTGCCAGCAGCTTGGTGTCTAGCGGCTACAATGAGCAGTTCTTC. Its protein is CASSLVSSGYNEQFF.

This chain connects TRBV4-1 to TRBJ2-1; D unresolved. CDR1 and CDR2 from the germline V gene are MGHRA and YSYEKL. CDR3 size: 17 residues. The germline V and J ends were trimmed by 0 bases and 0 bases, with 12 bases remaining between them. CDR3 loop: CASSQDLSANSYNEQFF. The CDR3 bases are TGCGCCAGCAGCCAAGATCTTTCGGCAAACTCCTACAATGAGCAGTTCTTC.

The chain is built from TRBV2 and TRBJ2-5, with D unresolved. This CDR3 region has 15 residues. Germline assignment: CDR1 SNHLY and CDR2 FYNNEI. V was trimmed by 6 bases and J by 2 bases, leaving 16 bases between them. CDR3 bases: TGTGCCAGCAGCCTGAACGGTTTACAGCAAGAGACCCAGTACTTC. Its protein is CASSLNGLQQETQYF.

CDR3 DNA: TGCGCCAGCAGCTCCCTCCCCGGCACCGCCTTCGAAAAACTGTTTTTT. Protein product: CASSSLPGTAFEKLFF. The J gene is TRBJ1-4, the V gene TRBV5-1; the D is unclear. Deletions cut 3 bases from V and 8 bases from J, with 20 bases between. Germline-derived CDR1 and CDR2 are SGHRS and YFSETQ. This CDR3 has 16 residues.

The chain links TRBV29-1 to TRBJ2-6; no reliable D call. The CDR3 length is 13 residues. V was shortened by 4 bases and J by 0 bases, with 4 bases between the two germline ends. Germline V gives CDR1 SQVTM, CDR2 ANQGSEA. CDR3 nucleotide sequence: TGCAGCGTTGTTAACTCTGGGGCCAACGTCCTGACTTTC. Protein product: CSVVNSGANVLTF.

The rearrangement uses TRBV5-3 and TRBJ2-4; possible D gene TRBD2, 7 bases. TRBV5-3 falls under the ORF class, with uncertain function. With 4 bases removed from V and 0 bases from J, the gap between germline ends came to 20 bases. The CDR3 has 18 amino acids. The CDR3 here is CARSPPRGLAVAKNIQYF. The CDR3 DNA sequence: TGTGCCAGAAGCCCCCCGCGGGGGCTAGCGGTAGCCAAAAACATTCAGTACTTC.

The genes are TRBV5-5 and TRBJ1-5; 8 positions agree with TRBD1. Germline CDR1 and CDR2: SGHKS and YYEKEE (reference sequence). J lost 6 bases, V lost 7 bases, and 15 bases had no gene match. The CDR3 spans 16 residues. In DNA, the CDR3 is TGTGCCAGCGGGGAGGATCCAGGGGGCGACGGTCAGCCCCAGCATTTT. Protein product: CASGEDPGGDGQPQHF. Drawing the rest from reference TRBV5-5 and TRBJ1-5, the complete variable domain is DAGVTQSPTHLIKTRGQQVTLRCSPISGHKSVSWYQQVLGQGPQFIFQYYEKEERGRGNFPDRFSARQFPNYSSELNVNALLLGDSALYLCASGEDPGGDGQPQHFGDGTRLSIL.

The chain links TRBV5-1 to TRBJ1-2; 8 nucleotides match TRBD1. J was trimmed by 6 bases and V by 3 bases; bases with no gene match: 16. Germline V CDR1 and CDR2: SGHRS, YFSETQ. This CDR3 is 17 amino acids long. The CDR3 spells CASSSSRSGGSSDGYTF. CDR3 nucleotides: TGCGCCAGCAGCTCTTCGAGATCAGGGGGCTCGTCCGATGGCTACACCTTC.

V gene TRBV7-6 combines with J gene TRBJ2-7; the match to TRBD2 covers 7 bases. Germline V CDR1 and CDR2: SGHVS, FNYEAQ. The CDR3 is 16 amino acids. J lost 2 bases, V lost 1 base, and 8 bases had no gene match. The CDR3 DNA reads as TGTGCCAGCAGCTTAGAGGCTAGCGGAATCACCTACGAGCAGTACTTC. Translating gives CASSLEASGITYEQYF.

The chain combines TRBV28 with TRBJ1-5; D possibly corresponds to TRBD1 (5 bases). Germline V gene sequence: CDR1 MDHEN, CDR2 SYDVKM. This CDR3 is 14 amino acids long. The germline V and J ends were trimmed by 2 bases and 7 bases, with 12 bases remaining between them. The CDR3 coding sequence is TGTGCCAGCAGTTTACCCCAGGGAAGGCAGCCCCAGCATTTT. This encodes CASSLPQGRQPQHF. The full variable domain, in which reference TRBV28 and TRBJ1-5 provide the parts outside the CDR3, is DVKVTQSSRYLVKRTGEKVFLECVQDMDHENMFWYRQDPGLGLRLIYFSYDVKMKEKGDIPEGYSVSREKKERFSLILESASTNQTSMYLCASSLPQGRQPQHFGDGTRLSIL.

CDR3 in DNA: TGTGCCAGCAGTTCCAGGGCAGGGGCCCGCACAGATACGCAGTATTTT. Translated: CASSSRAGARTDTQYF. This chain connects TRBV28 to TRBJ2-3; tentative D call: TRBD1 (6 bases). Trimming removed 4 bases from V and 1 base from J, with 15 bases in between. CDR1 is MDHEN and CDR2 is SYDVKM in the germline V gene. The CDR3 runs 16 residues.

V and J are TRBV15 and TRBJ2-7, with a tentative D call TRBD1 (5 bases). The CDR3 extends over 16 amino acids. Germline V gives CDR1 LNHNV, CDR2 YYDKDF (reference sequence). Trimming removed 0 bases at V and 4 bases at J, with 16 bases between. This CDR3 is CATSREWGQGTYEQYF. CDR3 DNA sequence: TGTGCCACCAGCAGAGAATGGGGTCAGGGAACATACGAGCAGTACTTC.

J is TRBJ1-1 and V is TRBV28; a weak D match, TRBD1 (6 bases). The CDR3 has 14 residues. Germline V gives CDR1 MDHEN, CDR2 SYDVKM. V was cut by 6 bases and J by 4 bases, with 15 bases left in between. CDR3 residues: CASRPAQGRTEAFF. Written as DNA, the CDR3 is TGTGCCAGCAGGCCCGCCCAGGGGCGCACTGAAGCTTTCTTT.

The V gene is TRBV7-7, the J gene TRBJ2-1, with 10 bases identical to TRBD2. Germline-derived CDR1 and CDR2 are SSHAT and FNYEAQ (reference sequence). This CDR3 is built from 15 residues. V shed 1 base, J shed 6 bases, and the junction held 3 bases outside the gene matches. The CDR3 nucleotides read TGTGCCAGCAGCTTAGAAGCGGGAGGGCTCAATGAGCAGTTCTTC. Protein: CASSLEAGGLNEQFF.